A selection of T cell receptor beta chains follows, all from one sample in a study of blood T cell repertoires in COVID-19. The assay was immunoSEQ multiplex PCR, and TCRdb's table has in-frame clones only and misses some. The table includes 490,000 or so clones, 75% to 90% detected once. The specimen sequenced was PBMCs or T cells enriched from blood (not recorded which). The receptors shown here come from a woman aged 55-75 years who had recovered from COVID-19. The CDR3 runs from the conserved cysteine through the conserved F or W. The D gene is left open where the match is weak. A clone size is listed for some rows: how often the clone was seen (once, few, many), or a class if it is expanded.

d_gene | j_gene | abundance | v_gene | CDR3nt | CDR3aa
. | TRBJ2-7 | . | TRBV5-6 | TGTGCCAGCAGCCCTGGGGAGTCTCGGGAGCAGTACTTC | CASSPGESREQYF
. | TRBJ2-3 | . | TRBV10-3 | TGTGCCATCAGTGAAAACCTGCTAGCTAGCACAGATACGCAGTATTTT | CAISENLLASTDTQYF
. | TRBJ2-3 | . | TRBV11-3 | TGTGCCAGCAGCTTAGGCCCCGAGGATACGCAGTATTTT | CASSLGPEDTQYF
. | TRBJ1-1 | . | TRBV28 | TGTGCCAGCAGTTTCAAGGGGAGGTCTGAAGCTTTCTTT | CASSFKGRSEAFF
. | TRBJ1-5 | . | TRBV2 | TGTGCCAGCAGTGAAAGCCGCAATCAGCCCCAGCATTTT | CASSESRNQPQHF
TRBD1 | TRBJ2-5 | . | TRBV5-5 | TGTGCCAGCAGCCCTCAACCGGGACAGTTCGGCCAAGAGACCCAGTACTTC | CASSPQPGQFGQETQYF
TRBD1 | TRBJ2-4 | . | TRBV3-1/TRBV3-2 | TGTGCCAGCAGCCAAGAATGGCAGGGGGCAGCCAAAAACATTCAGTACTTC | CASSQEWQGAAKNIQYF
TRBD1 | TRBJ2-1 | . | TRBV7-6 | TGTGCCAGCAGCATCGGACAGGGGGCCGTCTACAATGAGCAGTTCTTC | CASSIGQGAVYNEQFF
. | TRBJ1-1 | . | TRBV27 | TGTGCCAGCAGTTTTAAGACAGCCGGCACTGAAGCTTTCTTT | CASSFKTAGTEAFF
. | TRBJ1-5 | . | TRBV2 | TGTGCCAGCAGTGGGTCGGCTGCAGGGAATCATCGCAATCAGCCCCAGCATTTT | CASSGSAAGNHRNQPQHF
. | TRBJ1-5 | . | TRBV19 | TGTGCCAGTAGTACGACAGGTAATCAGCCCCAGCATTTT | CASSTTGNQPQHF
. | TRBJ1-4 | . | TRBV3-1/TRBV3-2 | TGTGCCAGCAGCCAAGGAGGGGGGGTTGGAAGGGAAAAACTGTTTTTT | CASSQGGGVGREKLFF
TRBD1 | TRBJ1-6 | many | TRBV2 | TGTGCCAGCAGCAGGGACAGCTCCTATAATTCACCCCTCCACTTT | CASSRDSSYNSPLHF
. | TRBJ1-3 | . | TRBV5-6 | TGTGCCAGCAGCTTGTACACGGCGGGCCAGGGAAACACCATATATTTT | CASSLYTAGQGNTIYF
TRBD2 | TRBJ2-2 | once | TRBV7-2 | TGTGCCAGCAGTTTCGGACTAGCGGGGGCCGAGGGGCTGTTTTTT | CASSFGLAGAEGLFF
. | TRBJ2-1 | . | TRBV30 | TGTGCCTGGAGTGAGGGGGGGTACAATGAGCAGTTCTTC | CAWSEGGYNEQFF
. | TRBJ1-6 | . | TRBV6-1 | TGTGCCAGCAGTGAATGGGGCAATTCACCCCTCCACTTT | CASSEWGNSPLHF
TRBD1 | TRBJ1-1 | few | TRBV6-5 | TGTGCCAGCAAGACAGGGCTGAACACTGAAGCTTTCTTT | CASKTGLNTEAFF
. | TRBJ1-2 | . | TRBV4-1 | TGCGCCAGCAGCCGTATGTGGATGGGTAGACAAGAGGGTGGAACTAACTATGGCTACACCTTC | CASSRMWMGRQEGGTNYGYTF
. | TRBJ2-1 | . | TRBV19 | TGTGCCAGTACCCCCGGGGAGCTCTCCTACAATGAGCAGTTCTTC | CASTPGELSYNEQFF
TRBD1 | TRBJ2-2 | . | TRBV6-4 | TGTGCCAGCAGTGACGGGACAGGGTACACCGGGGAGCTGTTTTTT | CASSDGTGYTGELFF
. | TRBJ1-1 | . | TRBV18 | TGTGCCAGCTCAGCAGGGGTGAACACTGAAGCTTTCTTT | CASSAGVNTEAFF